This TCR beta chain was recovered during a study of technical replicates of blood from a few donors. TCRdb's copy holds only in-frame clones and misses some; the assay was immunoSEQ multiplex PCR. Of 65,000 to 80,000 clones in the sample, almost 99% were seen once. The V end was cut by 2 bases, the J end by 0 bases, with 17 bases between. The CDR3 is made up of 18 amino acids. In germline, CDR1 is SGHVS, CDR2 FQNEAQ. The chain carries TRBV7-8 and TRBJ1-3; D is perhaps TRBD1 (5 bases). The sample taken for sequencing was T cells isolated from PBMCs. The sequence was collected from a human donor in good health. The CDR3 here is CASSLSGWQGASGNTIYF. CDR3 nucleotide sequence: TGTGCCAGCAGCTTATCTGGTTGGCAGGGTGCCTCTGGAAACACCATATATTTT. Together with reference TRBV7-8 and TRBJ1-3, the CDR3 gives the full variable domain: GAGVSQSPRYKVAKRGQDVALRCDPISGHVSLFWYQQALGQGPEFLTYFQNEAQLDKSGLPSDRFFAERPEGSVSTLKIQRTQQEDSAVYLCASSLSGWQGASGNTIYFGEGSWLTVV.